The clone carrying this T cell receptor (beta chain) was counted only a few times. Antigen specificity is unknown. V lost 4 bases and J 2 bases, leaving 13 bases between the germline ends. Germline V gives CDR1 SGHTA, CDR2 FQGTGA. This CDR3 region has 15 residues. The sample belongs to a study of T cells in Graves' hyperthyroidism and ophthalmopathy. Overall study: Staff took peripheral blood when the initial diagnosis was made, before any treatment began. Overall study findings and caveats: Blood also held most thyroid clonotypes expanded beyond 0.001.

The source material, RNA transcripts, was used to amplify TCR beta CDR3 regions. The HTBI primer set was used in a first-round RT-PCR of the TCR CDR3. One entry per CDR3 protein results from TCRdb running MiXCR on the multiplex PCR reads. The table records 480,000 or so distinct CDR3 sequences, roughly 14% of them present only once. The chain uses TRBV7-3 and TRBJ2-3, with D possibly TRBD1 on 5 matching bases. The sequencing input was blood. The receptor was isolated from a woman younger than 35 with Graves' hyperthyroidism. The CDR3 reads CASSSSRTPTDTQYF. The CDR3 coding sequence is TGTGCCAGCAGCTCCAGTCGGACACCCACAGATACGCAGTATTTT.